A selection of T cell receptor beta chains follows, all from one sample in a study of vaccination and CD4 T cells after COVID-19. Using its own MiXCR run on the PCR reads, TCRdb lists one record per CDR3 protein. The top ten hold less than 7% of the sample, which has roughly 18,000 distinct CDR3 sequences, about 70% seen once. No antigen is known for these receptors. Material for sequencing was CD4+ T cells from blood, cultured in vitro. Receptors were obtained from a human donor who had recovered from COVID-19. CDR3s include the opening cysteine and the closing phenylalanine or tryptophan. Fields, in order: clone size, J gene, D gene, V gene, CDR3 DNA, CDR3 protein. D genes are given only for firm matches. Clone size is stated in some rows and not others, as once, few, many or a class when expanded.

>NA|TRBJ1-5|TRBD1|TRBV27
TGTGCCAGCAGCCGAGACAGGGGCAGCACCTATAGCAATCAGCCCCAGCATTTT
CASSRDRGSTYSNQPQHF
>NA|TRBJ1-1|NA|TRBV6-5
TGTGCCAGCAGTTACTTCCCGGCGGGCACTGAAGCTTTCTTT
CASSYFPAGTEAFF
>NA|TRBJ1-1|TRBD1|TRBV20-1
TGCAGTGCTAGAGTCAACCACGGACAGGGAAACACTGAAGCTTTCTTT
CSARVNHGQGNTEAFF
>NA|TRBJ1-1|NA|TRBV6-5
TGTGCCAGCAGTTCTCCCCGACAAACCGCGAACACTGAAGCTTTCTTT
CASSSPRQTANTEAFF
>few|TRBJ1-1|NA|TRBV20-1
TGCAGTGTCCCGTCCCCTATTACGCTGGGAGCTTTCTTT
CSVPSPITLGAFF
>few|TRBJ1-3|NA|TRBV2
TGTGCCAGCAGTGAACAGGGATGGTTCTCTGGAAACACCATATATTTT
CASSEQGWFSGNTIYF
>NA|TRBJ1-1|NA|TRBV15
TGTGCCACCAGCAGAGACCCCTCTGACACTGAAGCTTTCTTT
CATSRDPSDTEAFF
>NA|TRBJ1-5|NA|TRBV18
TGTGCCAGCTCACCACCGGGCGGGGGTAGCAATCAGCCCCAGCATTTT
CASSPPGGGSNQPQHF
>NA|TRBJ2-5|TRBD1|TRBV7-2
TGTGCCAGCAGCGCGACAGGGGGGTGGGAGACCCAGTACTTC
CASSATGGWETQYF
>NA|TRBJ2-5|TRBD2|TRBV7-2
TGTGCCAGCAGCCTCCGACTAGCGGGAGGGAAAGAGACCCAGTACTTC
CASSLRLAGGKETQYF
>NA|TRBJ1-1|TRBD1|TRBV7-9
TGTGCCAGCAGCAAGGACAGGTGGGAGAACACTGAAGCTTTCTTT
CASSKDRWENTEAFF
>NA|TRBJ1-4|NA|TRBV7-8
TGTGCCAGCAGCTTAGTGTGGGGGCATAGTGAAAAACTGTTTTTT
CASSLVWGHSEKLFF
>few|TRBJ1-1|NA|TRBV6-2/TRBV6-3
TGTGCCAGCAGTTTCGGGCAGTATAGTGAAGCTTTCTTT
CASSFGQYSEAFF
>NA|TRBJ1-2|TRBD1|TRBV7-2
TGTGCCAGCAGCTCCGGACAGGGAGCTCCTAACTATGGCTACACCTTC
CASSSGQGAPNYGYTF
>NA|TRBJ1-5|NA|TRBV6-2/TRBV6-3
TGTGCCAGCAGTTCGACGGGACTGAGCAATCAGCCCCAGCATTTT
CASSSTGLSNQPQHF
>once|TRBJ2-2|NA|TRBV27
TGTGCCAGCAGTTTAGCTAAGGGTCCAGGGGGGGAGCTGTTTTTT
CASSLAKGPGGELFF
>NA|TRBJ2-5|TRBD1|TRBV6-2/TRBV6-3
TGTGCCAGCAGCACCACCGGGACAGGGAGTTTAGAGACCCAGTACTTC
CASSTTGTGSLETQYF